This is a list of T cell receptor beta chains from one sample in a study of radiation and T cells in renal cell carcinoma. The assay was immunoSEQ multiplex PCR, and TCRdb's table has in-frame clones only and misses some. Of 40,000 to 50,000 clones in the sample, roughly 82% were seen once. Here the sequenced sample was blood, taken from a patient whose treatment included radiotherapy and nephrectomy. The receptor set was obtained from a woman between 70 and 85 years old with renal cell carcinoma. CDR3s include the opening cysteine and the closing phenylalanine or tryptophan. A D gene is named only where the DNA matches it firmly. The listing skips clone size in some rows; elsewhere it reads once, few, many or a size class.

>-|TRBV7-2|few|TRBJ2-7
CASSRGAPGWEQYF
TGTGCCAGCAGCAGGGGGGCCCCAGGGTGGGAGCAGTACTTC
>-|TRBV7-2|-|TRBJ2-5
CASSLGSGVGTQYF
TGTGCCAGCAGCTTAGGATCAGGGGTCGGGACCCAGTACTTC
>-|TRBV6-1|-|TRBJ2-6
CASSEWAGTGANVLTF
TGTGCCAGCAGTGAATGGGCAGGGACTGGGGCCAACGTCCTGACTTTC
>-|TRBV27|-|TRBJ2-2
CASSSHRVVTGELFF
TGTGCCAGCAGTTCACACAGGGTTGTCACCGGGGAGCTGTTTTTT
>-|TRBV10-3|-|TRBJ1-1
CATGRMNTEAFF
TGTGCCACCGGACGGATGAACACTGAAGCTTTCTTT
>-|TRBV10-1|-|TRBJ1-1
CASSEWGATEAFF
TGCGCCAGCAGTGAGTGGGGGGCGACTGAAGCTTTCTTT
>TRBD1|TRBV7-8|once|TRBJ1-4
CASSSSDRGQEKLFF
TGTGCCAGCAGCTCCTCGGACAGGGGGCAAGAAAAACTGTTTTTT
>TRBD1|TRBV7-2|many|TRBJ2-3
CASSRQQGLDTQYF
TGTGCCAGCAGCCGTCAACAGGGGTTGGATACGCAGTATTTT
>-|TRBV4-2|-|TRBJ2-1
CASRRVDEQFF
TGTGCCAGCCGAAGGGTGGATGAGCAGTTCTTC
>-|TRBV18|-|TRBJ2-6
CASSPTGLGANVLTF
TGTGCCAGCTCCCCTACAGGGTTAGGGGCCAACGTCCTGACTTTC
>-|TRBV10-3|-|TRBJ1-1
CAISESSDLNTEAFF
TGTGCCATCAGTGAGTCGTCGGATTTGAACACTGAAGCTTTCTTT
>TRBD1|TRBV11-2|-|TRBJ1-1
CASSITGGWNTEAFF
TGTGCCAGCAGCATTACAGGGGGCTGGAACACTGAAGCTTTCTTT
>-|TRBV11-2|-|TRBJ1-3
CASSLGANTIYF
TGTGCCAGCAGCTTAGGGGCGAACACCATATATTTT
>-|TRBV5-6|-|TRBJ2-7
CASSLGRSSYEQYF
TGTGCCAGCAGCTTGGGGAGAAGCTCCTACGAGCAGTACTTC
>TRBD1|TRBV6-5|many|TRBJ1-4
CASSYKLAQGNEKLFF
TGTGCCAGCAGTTACAAGTTAGCACAGGGGAATGAAAAACTGTTTTTT
>TRBD1|TRBV6-1|-|TRBJ1-5
CASPGAGQGPQHF
TGTGCCAGCCCGGGGGCGGGACAGGGCCCCCAGCATTTT
>TRBD1|TRBV6-5|-|TRBJ2-2
CASAAQGAGTGELFF
TGTGCCAGCGCCGCACAGGGGGCGGGCACCGGGGAGCTGTTTTTT
>-|TRBV6-5|many|TRBJ2-1
CASSSGARRGQFF
TGTGCCAGCAGTTCGGGGGCCCGCCGCGGGCAGTTCTTC
>TRBD1|TRBV5-1|-|TRBJ2-7
CASSQGQGRYEQYF
TGCGCCAGCAGCCAGGGACAGGGAAGATACGAGCAGTACTTC
>TRBD2|TRBV28|-|TRBJ2-5
CASTSGLAGVETQYF
TGTGCCAGCACCTCGGGACTAGCGGGAGTTGAGACCCAGTACTTC
>-|TRBV4-3|-|TRBJ2-6
CASSQDFPSSGANVLTF
TGCGCCAGCAGCCAAGATTTCCCTTCATCTGGGGCCAACGTCCTGACTTTC
>TRBD2|TRBV10-3|-|TRBJ2-1
CAISELASGRADEQFF
TGTGCCATCAGTGAGCTTGCCAGCGGGAGGGCGGATGAGCAGTTCTTC
>-|TRBV10-1|-|TRBJ1-6
CASSESRDGGSPLHF
TGCGCCAGCAGTGAGTCGAGGGACGGCGGGTCACCCCTCCACTTT
>-|TRBV2|-|TRBJ1-4
CASLWGGTNEKLFF
TGTGCCAGCCTTTGGGGGGGAACTAATGAAAAACTGTTTTTT
>-|TRBV6-5|-|TRBJ2-7
CASTGNYEQYF
TGTGCCAGTACAGGTAACTACGAGCAGTACTTC
>-|TRBV27|-|TRBJ1-5
CASSQGYAGNQPQHF
TGTGCCAGCAGTCAAGGGTATGCAGGCAATCAGCCCCAGCATTTT
>TRBD1|TRBV19|once|TRBJ2-2
CASGGTGEAGELFF
TGTGCCAGTGGGGGGACAGGGGAGGCCGGGGAGCTGTTTTTT
>TRBD2|TRBV7-9|-|TRBJ2-1
CASSRGGPSYNEQFF
TGTGCCAGCAGCCGCGGGGGGCCTTCCTACAATGAGCAGTTCTTC
>-|TRBV29-1|-|TRBJ2-2
CSAHEHTGELFF
TGCAGTGCACACGAGCATACCGGGGAGCTGTTTTTT
>-|TRBV5-1|-|TRBJ2-3
CASSSHGTDTQYF
TGCGCCAGCAGCTCGCACGGCACAGATACGCAGTATTTT
>-|TRBV7-9|-|TRBJ2-3
CASSLGQGSTDTQYF
TGTGCCAGCAGCTTAGGGCAGGGAAGCACAGATACGCAGTATTTT
>-|TRBV19|-|TRBJ1-5
CASSAGGVGNQPQHF
TGTGCCAGTAGTGCGGGGGGCGTGGGCAATCAGCCCCAGCATTTT
>-|TRBV28|-|TRBJ1-1
CASSFSRGGATEAFF
TGTGCCAGCAGTTTTAGCCGAGGAGGGGCCACTGAAGCTTTCTTT
>-|TRBV2|-|TRBJ2-5
CASSEGVSNDSIETQYF
TGTGCCAGCAGTGAAGGTGTTTCGAATGACTCAATTGAGACCCAGTACTTC
>TRBD1|TRBV7-6|-|TRBJ2-3
CASSTGTGWTLSTDTQYF
TGTGCCAGCAGCACAGGGACAGGCTGGACTCTTAGCACAGATACGCAGTATTTT
>-|TRBV9|-|TRBJ2-3
CASSSTTDTLSSTDTQYF
TGTGCCAGCAGCAGCACTACCGATACATTATCTAGCACAGATACGCAGTATTTT
>-|TRBV29-1|once|TRBJ1-1
CSVEYAGMGTEAFF
TGCAGCGTTGAATATGCGGGAATGGGCACTGAAGCTTTCTTT
>TRBD1|TRBV4-2|-|TRBJ1-6
CASSSGQGNSPLHF
TGTGCCAGCAGCTCCGGACAGGGAAATTCACCCCTCCACTTT
>-|TRBV4-2|-|TRBJ2-7
CASSQDRVEGMTYEQYF
TGTGCCAGCAGCCAAGATAGGGTGGAAGGGATGACCTACGAGCAGTACTTC
>TRBD1|TRBV29-1|once|TRBJ1-3
CSVWDRGNGNTIYF
TGCAGCGTCTGGGACAGGGGAAATGGAAACACCATATATTTT
>-|TRBV28|-|TRBJ1-1
CASSSRGRNTEAFF
TGTGCCAGCAGCTCCCGGGGCAGGAACACTGAAGCTTTCTTT
>TRBD2|TRBV6-5|-|TRBJ2-1
CATNVGLAGGEQFF
TGTGCCACCAACGTGGGACTAGCGGGAGGTGAGCAGTTCTTC
>TRBD2|TRBV4-2|-|TRBJ2-7
CASSQELAGTYEQYF
TGTGCCAGCAGCCAAGAACTAGCGGGGACGTACGAGCAGTACTTC
>-|TRBV21-1|-|TRBJ2-6
CASRRRLGARSGANVLTF
TGTGCCAGCCGACGTAGATTGGGGGCACGCTCTGGGGCCAACGTCCTGACTTTC
>-|TRBV9|-|TRBJ1-1
CASSPRGGQNTEAFF
TGTGCCAGCAGCCCCCGGGGGGGACAGAACACTGAAGCTTTCTTT
>TRBD2|TRBV7-6|-|TRBJ2-1
CASSPGTSGLNEQFF
TGTGCCAGCAGCCCCGGGACTAGCGGGCTCAATGAGCAGTTCTTC
>TRBD1|TRBV5-1|few|TRBJ1-5
CASSLRQGKRQPQHF
TGCGCCAGCAGCTTGAGACAGGGGAAACGACAGCCCCAGCATTTT
>-|TRBV18|-|TRBJ1-1
CASSPTNNYRGSGTEAFF
TGTGCCAGCTCACCGACAAATAATTACCGTGGCAGCGGGACTGAAGCTTTCTTT
>-|TRBV13|few|TRBJ1-1
CASSLEQGRTEAFF
TGTGCCAGCAGCTTAGAACAAGGGCGAACTGAAGCTTTCTTT
>-|TRBV27|-|TRBJ1-4
CASSPQGVRYRPEKLFF
TGTGCCAGCAGTCCCCAAGGGGTACGGTACAGGCCTGAAAAACTGTTTTTT
>-|TRBV9|-|TRBJ1-2
CASSPSGGSNYGYTF
TGTGCCAGCAGCCCCTCCGGGGGGTCGAACTATGGCTACACCTTC
>TRBD1|TRBV19|-|TRBJ1-1
CASSKDRGQSGSFF
TGTGCCAGTAGTAAGGACAGGGGCCAATCTGGATCTTTCTTT
>-|TRBV10-3|few|TRBJ1-5
CAISELGPSNQPQHF
TGTGCCATCAGTGAGTTGGGGCCGAGCAATCAGCCCCAGCATTTT
>TRBD1|TRBV7-9|-|TRBJ1-2
CASSLQGQGDPGYTF
TGTGCCAGCAGCCTCCAGGGACAGGGGGACCCTGGCTACACCTTC
>-|TRBV18|few|TRBJ1-5
CASSQERNQPQHF
TGTGCCAGCTCACAGGAGAGGAATCAGCCCCAGCATTTT